Listed below are T cell receptor beta chains from one sample, sequenced in a study of blood T cells in healthy people across ages. TCRdb re-called the 5' RACE reads through MiXCR, storing one row per CDR3 protein. The sample has 850,000 to 1,100,000 distinct CDR3 sequences; around two fifths are singletons. Sequenced: blood. The receptors were sampled from a man aged 18 to 35 in good health. CDR3s include the opening cysteine and the closing phenylalanine or tryptophan. The D gene is left open where the match is weak. Size is omitted from some rows. Given values are once, few, many or a class for expanded clones.

cdr3_nt	cdr3_aa	d_call	v_call	j_call	clone_size
TGCGCCAGCAGCCAACGGGACAGGGGGATCAATCAGCCCCAGCATTTT	CASSQRDRGINQPQHF	TRBD1	TRBV4-1	TRBJ1-5	once
TGTGCCAGTACCCTGGTGGGACAGGGGAGAAAGACTGAAGCTTTCTTT	CASTLVGQGRKTEAFF	TRBD1	TRBV19	TRBJ1-1	few
TGTGCCAGCAGTACCGACGGAAACATTCAGTACTTC	CASSTDGNIQYF	NA	TRBV7-2	TRBJ2-4	NA
TGTGCCAGCAGTGGGGACAGCCTCTATGGCTACACCTTC	CASSGDSLYGYTF	TRBD1	TRBV12-3/TRBV12-4	TRBJ1-2	NA
TGTGCCAGCAGCTCCCCGGGGGCCATGAGCTCCTACAATGAGCAGTTCTTC	CASSSPGAMSSYNEQFF	NA	TRBV13	TRBJ2-1	NA
TGCGCCAGCCAATCCAATTGGCCTCTGAACACTGAAGCTTTCTTT	CASQSNWPLNTEAFF	NA	TRBV4-1	TRBJ1-1	NA
TGTGCCAGCAGCGAGCGGGGGACCGGGGAGCTGTTTTTT	CASSERGTGELFF	TRBD2	TRBV2	TRBJ2-2	NA
TGCAGCGTTGAAGAGAACACTGAAGCTTTCTTT	CSVEENTEAFF	NA	TRBV29-1	TRBJ1-1	few
TGTGCCACCAGCAGAAGACAAGCCACTGAAGCTTTCTTT	CATSRRQATEAFF	NA	TRBV15	TRBJ1-1	few
TGTGCCAGCAGCGTGACGGACCTTCACGAGCAGTACTTC	CASSVTDLHEQYF	NA	TRBV7-8	TRBJ2-7	once
TGTGCCAGCAGCTCGAACAGGGGGCAGGCTGAAAAACTGTTTTTT	CASSSNRGQAEKLFF	TRBD1	TRBV7-9	TRBJ1-4	NA
TGCGCCAGCAGCCAAGCCCCCCCCTCAGGAAAGTATGGCTACACCTTC	CASSQAPPSGKYGYTF	NA	TRBV4-3	TRBJ1-2	few
TGTGCCAGCAGGGAGTTACAGGGAGAGGATCAGCCCCAGCATTTT	CASRELQGEDQPQHF	NA	TRBV6-2/TRBV6-3	TRBJ1-5	NA
TGTGCCACCAGTGTTCCAGGTCGAAATCAGCCCCAGCATTTT	CATSVPGRNQPQHF	NA	TRBV24-1	TRBJ1-5	few
TGTGCCAGCAGTCAGGGAAGTAATTATTCACCCCTCCACTTT	CASSQGSNYSPLHF	NA	TRBV2	TRBJ1-6	NA
TGCAGCGTTTATGGACTCCACACAGATACGCAGTATTTT	CSVYGLHTDTQYF	NA	TRBV29-1	TRBJ2-3	many
TGTGCCAGCAGCCCCAAGAGACAGGGTGGGCACAATGAGCAGTTCTTC	CASSPKRQGGHNEQFF	TRBD1	TRBV7-2	TRBJ2-1	NA
TGTGCCAGCAGCCAAGCAGGGGCTAACTATGGCTGCACCTTC	CASSQAGANYGCTF	NA	TRBV4-2	TRBJ1-2	NA
TGTGCCAGCGTGAAGGGGGGGGGGAGAGGGACTGAAGCTTTCTTT	CASVKGGGRGTEAFF	NA	TRBV12-3/TRBV12-4	TRBJ1-1	few
TGTGCCAGCAGCTTAGAGGCTGCCTATGGCTACACCTTC	CASSLEAAYGYTF	NA	TRBV7-2	TRBJ1-2	NA
TGTGCCAGCAGCTTTATTGACAGGTCTAACTATGGCTACACCTTC	CASSFIDRSNYGYTF	NA	TRBV7-2	TRBJ1-2	NA
TGTGCCAGCAGTGAAGTCGGGGGGCCAAGGGGGACTGAAGCTTTCTTT	CASSEVGGPRGTEAFF	NA	TRBV6-1	TRBJ1-1	few
TGTGCCAGCAGCTCGGCTAGCGGGGGGACACTTTTAAGCACAGATACGCAGTATTTT	CASSSASGGTLLSTDTQYF	TRBD2	TRBV7-2	TRBJ2-3	few
TGCAGTGCTAGAGGGTACAGCGGGCAGAGGGGAGATACGCAGTATTTT	CSARGYSGQRGDTQYF	NA	TRBV20-1	TRBJ2-3	NA
TGCGCCAGCAGCCCTGCCCAAGGAAAGTCACCCCTCCACTTT	CASSPAQGKSPLHF	NA	TRBV16	TRBJ1-6	NA
TGTGCCAGCAGCTTAGGGGATCCGGGCATGGGGCCCCAGCATTTT	CASSLGDPGMGPQHF	NA	TRBV7-4	TRBJ1-5	NA
TGTGCCAGCAGTTTATTACGTATCCCCGAAAAACTGTTTTTT	CASSLLRIPEKLFF	NA	TRBV27	TRBJ1-4	few
TGCGCCAGCAGCCTCGACAGGGATTTCGGGGTCGATGGCTACACCTTC	CASSLDRDFGVDGYTF	TRBD1	TRBV4-3	TRBJ1-2	few
TGTGCCAGCAGCCCCAACAGGGGGCGGAATGAAAAACTGTTTTTT	CASSPNRGRNEKLFF	TRBD1	TRBV2	TRBJ1-4	few
TGCGCCAGCAGCCACGAGATCGGGGCCTACACAGATACGCAGTATTTT	CASSHEIGAYTDTQYF	NA	TRBV4-3	TRBJ2-3	few
TGTGCCAGCTCACCATCTCGGCAGGCCTATGGCTACACCTTC	CASSPSRQAYGYTF	NA	TRBV18	TRBJ1-2	NA
TGTGCCAGCGCCCGGGGTTGGGATCAGCCCCAGCATTTT	CASARGWDQPQHF	NA	TRBV6-6	TRBJ1-5	NA
TGCAGTGCTAGTTCAGGGGTCTCTGGAAACACCATATATTTT	CSASSGVSGNTIYF	NA	TRBV20-1	TRBJ1-3	few